This T cell receptor (beta chain) was identified during a study of siplizumab effects on memory and regulatory T cells. The repertoire was sequenced with immunoSEQ multiplex PCR; TCRdb's copy has only in-frame clones and lacks some. This sample has around 65,000 clones, with around three quarters found just once. Regarding this clone: Relative to the germline gene, one junction end is altered; a read error may explain this.

The CDR3 loop spans 14 amino acids. Germline CDR1 LGHNA, CDR2 YSLEER. The TCR sequence derives from a human donor in good health. Sequences were obtained from memory CD4+ T cells sorted from blood. V usage is TRBV4-3 and J usage is TRBJ2-3; 7 bases match TRBD1. CDR3 sequence (DNA): TGCGCCAGCAGCAAAGACAGGGCTGCAGATACGCAGTATTTT. This translates into CASSKDRAADTQYF.